This T cell receptor (beta chain) was identified during a study of radiotherapy plus CTLA-4 blockade in lung cancer. Study-level background: Objective responses occurred in 18% of patients; roughly 30% had disease control.

Ipilimumab-mediated CTLA-4 blockade plus focal radiation was given to patients having chemo-refractory metastatic non-small-cell lung cancer. As for this clone: Antigen: not known.

The J segment lost 5 bases and the V segment lost 3 bases, leaving 7 bases of the junction unmatched. The V gene's germline CDR1 is SGDLS and CDR2 YYNGEE. This CDR3 contains 15 residues. The study, taken as a whole, reports: Radiotherapy with ipilimumab was followed by blood expansion of tumor-derived clones. Response was reportedly best predicted by early blood T cell clone dynamics, with interferon-beta.

Clones were sequenced by immunoSEQ multiplex PCR, and TCRdb holds only the in-frame ones, with some missing. The sample has around 45,000 clones, 55% to 80% seen once; the top ten hold more than 20%. This rearrangement joins TRBV9 to TRBJ2-2; TRBD1 agrees at 7 bases. Sequencing was performed on peripheral blood, taken from a patient treated with radiotherapy plus ipilimumab. The clonotype was recovered from a human donor with non-small cell lung cancer who had a partial response to radiotherapy plus ipilimumab. This CDR3 reads CASSARDSKTGELFF. CDR3 nucleotide sequence: TGTGCCAGCAGCGCCCGGGACAGCAAGACCGGGGAGCTGTTTTTT. Together with reference TRBV9 and TRBJ2-2, the CDR3 gives the full variable domain: DSGVTQTPKHLITATGQRVTLRCSPRSGDLSVYWYQQSLDQGLQFLIQYYNGEERAKGNILERFSAQQFPDLHSELNLSSLELGDSALYFCASSARDSKTGELFFGEGSRLTVL.